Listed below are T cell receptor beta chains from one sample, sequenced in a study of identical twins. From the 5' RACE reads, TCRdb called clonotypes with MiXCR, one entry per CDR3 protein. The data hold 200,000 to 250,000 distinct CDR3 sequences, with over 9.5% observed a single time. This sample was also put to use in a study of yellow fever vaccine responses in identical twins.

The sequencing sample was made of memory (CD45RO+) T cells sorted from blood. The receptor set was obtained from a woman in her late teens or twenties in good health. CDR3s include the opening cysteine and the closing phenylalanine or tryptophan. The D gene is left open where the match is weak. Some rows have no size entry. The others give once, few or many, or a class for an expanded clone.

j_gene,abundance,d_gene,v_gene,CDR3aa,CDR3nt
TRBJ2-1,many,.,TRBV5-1,CASSSGLAEQFF,TGCGCCAGCAGCTCGGGACTCGCGGAGCAGTTCTTC
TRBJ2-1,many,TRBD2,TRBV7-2,CASSWAGTKGDEQFF,TGTGCCAGCAGCTGGGCCGGGACTAAAGGGGATGAGCAGTTCTTC
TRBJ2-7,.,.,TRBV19,CASSMGSEYEQYF,TGTGCCAGTAGTATGGGCTCTGAATACGAGCAGTACTTC
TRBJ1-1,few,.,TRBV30,CAWSVGRFAEAFF,TGTGCCTGGAGTGTAGGTCGGTTCGCTGAAGCTTTCTTT
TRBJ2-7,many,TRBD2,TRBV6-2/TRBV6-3,CASSQGEAGEQYF,TGTGCCAGCAGTCAAGGCGAAGCGGGAGAGCAGTACTTC
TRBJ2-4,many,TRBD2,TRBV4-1,CASSQDTSGVVNIQYF,TGCGCCAGCAGCCAAGATACTAGCGGGGTGGTAAACATTCAGTACTTC
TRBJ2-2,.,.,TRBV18,CASSPFGAGDGELFF,TGTGCCAGCTCACCCTTCGGAGCGGGTGACGGGGAGCTGTTTTTT
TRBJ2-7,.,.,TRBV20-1,CSARASGGGWYEQYF,TGCAGTGCTAGAGCCTCCGGAGGGGGCTGGTACGAGCAGTACTTC
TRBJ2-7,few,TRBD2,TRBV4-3,CASSQVAGVSYEQYF,TGCGCCAGCAGCCAAGTAGCGGGCGTCTCCTACGAGCAGTACTTC
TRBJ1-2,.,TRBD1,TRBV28,CASSKGQKNYGYTF,TGTGCCAGCAGTAAGGGACAGAAAAACTATGGCTACACCTTC
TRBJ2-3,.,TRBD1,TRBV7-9,CASSSGGFSTDTQYF,TGTGCCAGCAGCTCAGGGGGCTTTAGCACAGATACGCAGTATTTT
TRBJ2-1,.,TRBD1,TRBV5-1,CASSSIPTGGNEQFF,TGCGCCAGCAGCTCTATACCGACAGGGGGCAATGAGCAGTTCTTC
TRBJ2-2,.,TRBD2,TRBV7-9,CASSATSAGELFF,TGTGCCAGCAGCGCAACTAGCGCCGGGGAGCTGTTTTTT
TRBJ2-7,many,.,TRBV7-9,CASSLEAGNSYEQYF,TGTGCCAGCAGCTTAGAGGCGGGAAACTCCTACGAGCAGTACTTC
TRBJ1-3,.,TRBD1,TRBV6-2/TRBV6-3,CASRPGTGMLMSSGNTIYF,TGTGCCAGCAGGCCCGGGACAGGGATGTTGATGAGCTCTGGAAACACCATATATTTT
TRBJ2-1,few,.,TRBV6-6,CASRTGGDEQFF,TGTGCCAGCAGAACAGGGGGGGATGAGCAGTTCTTC